This T cell receptor (beta chain) was captured in a study of T cell responses to AZD1222 COVID-19 vaccine (dated by TCRdb to about 2021). About the full investigation: AZD1222 recipients given second doses at about 4 weeks or at about 12 weeks were pooled, since spike-specific TCR depth and breadth were not found to differ between the two schedules. A total of just over 230 trial participants underwent TCR sequencing, of whom 200 to 220 had received two doses of AZD1222 and 26 had received two doses of the MenACWY control vaccine. Enrollment into the trials was organized by age into subgroups of 18-55, 56-69 and 70-plus years, and those subgroups contained roughly 140, 27 and 60 TCR-sequenced participants, respectively.

Overall study results and their limits: In the small 56-69-year group, the increase in depth fell short of significance, most likely because of low power. Reportedly, almost half of the unique spike-specific TCRs recognized epitopes lying outside the regions that are mutated in the B.1.351 and B.1.1.7 variants. A significant rise in spike-specific TCR breadth and depth was observed after two AZD1222 doses relative to day 0 and relative to MenACWY recipients. Because no samples from the day 14 peak response were available, repertoires could be characterized only after the peak T cell response. CD4 TCRs associated with the vaccine covered the entire spike protein, and the dominant responses were in regions 160-218 and 743-854. Most participants were white British and females outnumbered males, and the authors suggested that clonal diversity may have been underestimated. Conclusions about previously exposed vaccinees were limited because only six or seven AZD1222 recipients were SARS-CoV-2 seropositive at baseline.

The CDR3 regions of human TCRbeta chains were analyzed by immunosequencing. From the authors' description of their analysis: TCRs in the repertoires were matched against a reference library of SARS-CoV-2-specific TCRs that had been generated with the MIRA antigen-specificity platform. Breadth meant the fraction of unique TCRs that were SARS-CoV-2-associated, whereas depth meant the fraction of total T cells that were SARS-CoV-2-associated. Using the MIRA data, each spike-specific TCR was mapped to the spike region that the TCR reacts to and placed in a CD4 or CD8 class. Log10-transformed breadth and depth values were compared by one-way ANOVA with Sidak's multiple comparisons tests. The immuneACCESS repertoire file appears here via TCRdb, limited to in-frame rearrangements. These files lack a portion of the clones; in checked studies, under half of the deficit traces to unresolved V genes, and the cause of the others is not known. V, J and clone size are those of that table, while D and trimming were read from the DNA. This sample comprises around 140,000 clones, 75% to 90% of them detected only once. The ten largest account for 5% to 7.5% of the sample.

As for this clone: The clone's antigen remains unknown. The sample holds no much larger clone one base away, and base qualities are not on file.

Trimming costs V 0 bases and J 5 bases, and their ends lie 13 bases apart. Counted from cysteine to phenylalanine, this CDR3 has 15 amino acids. Just the 45-base CDR3 DNA is kept, in frame starting at base 1. The germline V gene (reference sequence) provides CDR1 GTSNPN and CDR2 SVGIG. This specimen's time point label, interpreted: baseline before first vaccination. The vaccinee samples were drawn from two UK trials, COV001 and COV002, one of which was a single-blind randomized controlled phase 2/3 trial testing AZD1222 (ChAdOx1 nCoV-19) in healthy adults. For TCRbeta chain sequencing, PBMC samples were collected from trial participants at day 0 and at day 28 after the second dose.

This sample comprised peripheral blood, obtained on day 0 of AZD1222 vaccination. The source of this sequence is an adult in good health. This chain joins TRBV30 to TRBJ2-2; a confident D gene designation cannot be given. CDR3 sequence: CAWSVWQVETGELFF. The DNA reads TGTGCCTGGAGTGTCTGGCAGGTGGAGACCGGGGAGCTGTTTTTT. Here the CDR3 is joined to the reference TRBV30 and TRBJ2-2 genes, and the full variable domain is: SQTIHQWPATLVQPVGSPLSLECTVEGTSNPNLYWYRQAAGRGLQLLFYSVGIGQISSEVPQNLSASRPQDRQFILSSKKLLLSDSGFYLCAWSVWQVETGELFFGEGSRLTVL.